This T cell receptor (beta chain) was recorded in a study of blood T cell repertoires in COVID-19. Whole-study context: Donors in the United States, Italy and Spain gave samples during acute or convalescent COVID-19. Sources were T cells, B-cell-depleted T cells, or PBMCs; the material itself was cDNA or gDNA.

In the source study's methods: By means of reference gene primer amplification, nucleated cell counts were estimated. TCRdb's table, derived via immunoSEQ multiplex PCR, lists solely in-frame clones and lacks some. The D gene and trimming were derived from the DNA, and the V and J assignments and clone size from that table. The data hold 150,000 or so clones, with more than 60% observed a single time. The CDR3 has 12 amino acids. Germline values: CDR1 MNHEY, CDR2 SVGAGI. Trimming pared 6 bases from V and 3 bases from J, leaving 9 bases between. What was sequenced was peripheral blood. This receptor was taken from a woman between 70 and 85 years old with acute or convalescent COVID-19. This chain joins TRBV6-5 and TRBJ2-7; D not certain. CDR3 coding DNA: TGTGCCAGCAGCCCCAGATACTACGAGCAGTACTTC. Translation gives CASSPRYYEQYF.